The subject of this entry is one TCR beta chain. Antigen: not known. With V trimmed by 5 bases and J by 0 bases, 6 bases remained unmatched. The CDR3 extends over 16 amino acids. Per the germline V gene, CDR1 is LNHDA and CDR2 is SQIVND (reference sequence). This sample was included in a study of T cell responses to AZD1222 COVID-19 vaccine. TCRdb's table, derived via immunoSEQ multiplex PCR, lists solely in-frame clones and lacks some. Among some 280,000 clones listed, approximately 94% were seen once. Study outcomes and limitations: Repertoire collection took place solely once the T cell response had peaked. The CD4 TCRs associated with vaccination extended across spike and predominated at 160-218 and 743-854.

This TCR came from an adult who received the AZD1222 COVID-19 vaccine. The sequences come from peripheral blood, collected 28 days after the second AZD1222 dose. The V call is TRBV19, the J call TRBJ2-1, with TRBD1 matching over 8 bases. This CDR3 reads CASSSRTGSSYNEQFF. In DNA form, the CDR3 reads TGTGCCAGTAGTTCCAGGACAGGGAGCTCCTACAATGAGCAGTTCTTC.